This entry concerns a single TCR beta chain. Naive-designated CD8 cells lacked CD45RO, were positively enriched for CCR7, and omitted terminally differentiated effector memory CD45RA+ cells. Germline CDR1 SGHAT, CDR2 FQNNGV. CDR3 length: 14 residues. With 5 bases removed from V and 1 base from J, the gap between germline ends came to 11 bases. The sample belongs to a study of shared clonotypes between healthy human individuals. An even split of each subset's genomic DNA across several immunoSEQ plates was performed. The authors loaded 150 to 250 ng DNA, tens of thousands of T cell genomes, into sorted-subset replicate PCRs. Assay: immunoSEQ multiplex PCR; the TCRdb copy retains only in-frame clones and omits some. The table records over 750,000 clones, about 97% of them present only once.

The receptor was isolated from a man aged 25 to 40 in good health. The specimen was naive CD8+ T cells sorted from blood. V usage is TRBV11-2 and J usage is TRBJ1-1; D gene ambiguous. This CDR3 is CASSLRFRNTEAFF. The DNA for the CDR3 is TGTGCCAGCAGCCTCCGTTTCAGGAACACTGAAGCTTTCTTT.